Detailed here is one TCR beta chain. Its specificity is unknown. This record belongs to a study of CD8 T cells in ankylosing spondylitis. As the method for making TCR beta libraries, quantitative 5'-RACE with molecular barcodes was used. TCRdb itself ran the 5' RACE reads through MiXCR, one entry per CDR3 protein. This sample has about 89,000 distinct CDR3 sequences; more than 25% occur once, and the top ten carry roughly 59%. Germline CDR1 is DFQATT and CDR2 is SNEGSKA (reference sequence). V was clipped by 6 bases and J by 3 bases, with 21 bases between them. The CDR3 covers 16 residues. General study results and limits: Clones tied to disease were said to be significantly enriched in matched ankylosing spondylitis synovial fluid. Clones that were linked to disease were CD8+ and were relatively rare in peripheral blood.

Sequences were obtained from blood, either unsorted or a sorted T cell fraction (not recorded which). The V gene is TRBV20-1, the J gene TRBJ1-5, with D possibly being TRBD1 (5 bases). This clonotype was sampled from a male donor with ankylosing spondylitis or in good health (not recorded which). The CDR3: CSAPGGGRWVNQPQHF. In DNA form, the CDR3 reads TGCAGTGCCCCCGGGGGAGGCCGGTGGGTCAATCAGCCCCAGCATTTT.